The 22 T cell receptor beta chains reported below all come from one sample, sequenced in a study of blood T cell repertoires in COVID-19. Using immunoSEQ multiplex PCR, the repertoire was profiled, and TCRdb retains in-frame clones only, with some absent. The sample consists of under 50,000 clones, about 88% of them appearing once. Sequences were obtained from peripheral blood. The receptors were sampled from a man between 65 and 85 years old with active COVID-19.

The gene calls are TRBV20-1 and TRBJ1-1; TRBD1 is a possible D gene (5 bases). This CDR3 region has 11 residues. Germline V CDR1 and CDR2: DFQATT, SNEGSKA (reference sequence). V shed 2 bases and J shed 7 bases, with 8 bases lying between them. The CDR3 protein is CSARLDSEAFF. DNA for the CDR3: TGCAGTGCTAGACTTGACAGTGAAGCTTTCTTT.

The chain links TRBV28 to TRBJ1-5; 7 nucleotides agree with TRBD1. J lost 6 bases, V lost 8 bases, and 7 bases had no gene match. CDR3 length: 13 amino acids. Germline CDR1 reads MDHEN; CDR2 reads SYDVKM. The CDR3 nucleotides read TGTGCCAGCCGACAGGGCATGGGTCAGCCCCAGCATTTT. Translation gives CASRQGMGQPQHF. The whole variable domain, remainder taken from reference TRBV28 and TRBJ1-5, is DVKVTQSSRYLVKRTGEKVFLECVQDMDHENMFWYRQDPGLGLRLIYFSYDVKMKEKGDIPEGYSVSREKKERFSLILESASTNQTSMYLCASRQGMGQPQHFGDGTRLSIL.

This chain uses TRBV18 with TRBJ1-6, with D maybe TRBD1 (5 bases). The CDR3 is 17 residues long. V was pared by 6 bases and J by 1 base, with 16 bases between. Germline CDR1 KGHSH, CDR2 LQKENI. The DNA of the CDR3 is TGTGCCAGCTCCCGAGGGGATCGGGGGTCCTATAATTCACCCCTCCACTTT. Translating it yields CASSRGDRGSYNSPLHF.

By its share, this clone is medium-sized. J is TRBJ1-5 and V is TRBV10-2; TRBD1 agrees at 11 bases. V trimming: 7 bases; J trimming: 7 bases; junction bases outside the gene matches: 9. This CDR3 contains 15 residues. Germline CDR1 is WSHSY and CDR2 is SAAADI. The CDR3 loop is CASTPDRGLGQPQHF. The CDR3 nucleotides are TGCGCCAGCACTCCGGACAGGGGGCTTGGGCAGCCCCAGCATTTT.

The V call is TRBV11-2, the J call TRBJ1-2, with a possible D match to TRBD1 (5 bases). Trimming took off 4 bases at V and 2 bases at J, with 14 bases between the two ends. Germline-derived CDR1 and CDR2 are SGHAT and FQNNGV. The CDR3 is 15 amino acids. The CDR3 bases are TGTGCCAGCAGCTCCCACGGACAACTAAACTATGGCTACACCTTC. Residues: CASSSHGQLNYGYTF.

The chain is built from TRBV6-6 and TRBJ1-2, with D possibly being TRBD1 (6 bases). The CDR3 runs to 14 residues. Germline V gene sequence: CDR1 MNHNY, CDR2 SVGAGI (reference sequence). Trimming stripped 0 bases from V and 2 bases from J, with 7 bases between. The CDR3 nucleotides read TGTGCCAGCAGTTACTCACAGGGAAACTATGGCTACACCTTC. It codes for CASSYSQGNYGYTF.

The chain has TRBV19 and TRBJ2-3; no definite D call. The CDR3 totals 17 residues. The V and J ends lost 7 bases and 1 base respectively, with 21 bases between them. CDR1 is LNHDA and CDR2 is SQIVND in the germline V gene (reference sequence). Here the CDR3 reads CASIPRYSGLRTDTQYF. CDR3 bases: TGTGCCAGTATTCCTCGGTACTCAGGATTGCGCACAGATACGCAGTATTTT.

The J gene is TRBJ2-7, the V gene TRBV6-5; 8 bases map to TRBD1. The germline CDR1 and CDR2 sequences are MNHEY and SVGAGI. Losses at the gene ends were 4 bases for V and 5 bases for J; bases not matched to a gene: 4. This CDR3 comprises 13 residues. The CDR3, as DNA: TGTGCCAGCAGTTTAGGGACAGGAGACGAGCAGTACTTC. Residues: CASSLGTGDEQYF.

The rearrangement joins TRBV3-1 (or the pseudogene TRBV3-2) to TRBJ1-5, with D possibly being TRBD1 (6 bases). The CDR3 is made up of 15 amino acids. Germline loops: CDR1 LGHDT, CDR2 YNNKEL (reference sequence). V lost 3 bases and J 1 base, leaving 10 bases between the germline ends. The CDR3 spells CASSQGASSNQPQHF. Here the CDR3 DNA reads TGTGCCAGCAGCCAGGGGGCTTCAAGCAATCAGCCCCAGCATTTT.

The chain has TRBV9 and TRBJ1-1; 8 positions match TRBD1. The CDR3 runs 22 residues. Germline CDR1 reads SGDLS; CDR2 reads YYNGEE. V gave up 3 bases and J gave up 1 base; unmatched junction bases: 26. CDR3: CASSGGPGGQGMIVARNTEAFF. CDR3 nucleotide sequence: TGTGCCAGCAGCGGAGGGCCGGGTGGACAGGGAATGATAGTTGCGAGGAACACTGAAGCTTTCTTT.

This sequence joins TRBV18 and TRBJ1-1; TRBD1 agrees at 7 bases. This CDR3 comprises 15 residues. Germline loops: CDR1 KGHSH, CDR2 LQKENI. V gave up 5 bases and J gave up 3 bases; unmatched junction bases: 9. The CDR3 loop is CASSSLQGVDTEAFF. The CDR3 DNA reads as TGTGCCAGCTCATCGTTGCAGGGGGTAGACACTGAAGCTTTCTTT.

The chain recombines TRBV14 with TRBJ1-6; no reliable D call. Between the trimmed V and J ends, which lost 1 base and 6 bases, there was a span of 13 bases. Germline CDR1 reads SGHDN; CDR2 reads FVKESK. The CDR3 sequence is 16 residues long. The CDR3 nucleotides are TGTGCCAGCAGCCAAGTGAGGGTCTTGGGTAATTCACCCCTCCACTTT. Its protein is CASSQVRVLGNSPLHF.

The chain combines TRBV6-5 with TRBJ1-4, with 7 bases aligning to TRBD1. The length of the CDR3 is 15 residues. After removal of 6 bases from V and 0 bases from J, the junction contained 4 bases not matched to a gene. Germline V gene sequence: CDR1 MNHEY, CDR2 SVGAGI. CDR3 in amino acids: CASRATGATNEKLFF. DNA of the CDR3: TGTGCCAGCAGGGCAACAGGGGCAACTAATGAAAAACTGTTTTTT.

This clone occurred once. DNA for the CDR3: TGTGCCAGCAGCTTAGGATTAGGGACAGGCTACGAGCAGTACTTC. Amino acid sequence: CASSLGLGTGYEQYF. The chain has TRBV7-9 and TRBJ2-7, with TRBD1 matching over 8 bases. The ends lost 1 base at V and 3 bases at J; junction bases unmatched: 5. Germline loops: CDR1 SEHNR, CDR2 FQNEAQ (reference sequence). This CDR3 region has 15 residues.

The chain combines TRBV6-5 with TRBJ2-4, with D perhaps TRBD1 (6 bases). V lost 3 bases, J lost 6 bases, and 15 bases lay in between. This CDR3 spans 15 amino acids. Looked up from germline, CDR1 is MNHEY and CDR2 is SVGAGI. CDR3 coding DNA: TGTGCCAGCAGTTATACAAGGGGGTCGGGAAACATTCAGTACTTC. Protein: CASSYTRGSGNIQYF.

The chain links TRBV7-2 to TRBJ2-5; 9 nucleotides agree with TRBD1. Germline V gene lookup returns CDR1 SGHTA and CDR2 FQGNSA. This CDR3 has 15 amino acids. After removal of 1 base from V and 4 bases from J, the junction contained 4 bases not matched to a gene. The chain's CDR3 is CASSLGTGEGETQYF. CDR3 sequence (DNA): TGTGCCAGCAGCTTAGGGACAGGGGAAGGAGAGACCCAGTACTTC.

The V and J genes are TRBV28 and TRBJ2-7; D is uncertain. The CDR3 is made up of 14 amino acids. Per the germline V gene, CDR1 is MDHEN and CDR2 is SYDVKM. V lost 3 bases to trimming and J lost 3 bases, with 12 bases between them. The CDR3, as DNA: TGTGCCAGCAGTTTGGTGGGCCATAGCTACGAGCAGTACTTC. Translating it yields CASSLVGHSYEQYF.

This clone was seen only a few times. The CDR3 DNA follows: TGTGACGGGACAAATGTTGGGATTGAAAAACTGTTTTTT. It encodes CDGTNVGIEKLFF. J is TRBJ1-4 and V is TRBV5-5; tentatively, D is TRBD1 (6 bases). Germline V lookup: CDR1 SGHKS, CDR2 YYEKEE (reference sequence). The CDR3 has 13 residues.

V is TRBV25-1 and J is TRBJ2-4; D is perhaps TRBD1 (7 bases). The CDR3 length is 15 residues. V dropped 3 bases and J dropped 4 bases, with 13 bases sitting between them. CDR1 is MGHDK, CDR2 SYGVNS, per germline. DNA for the CDR3: TGTGCCAGCAGTGACTCGACAGGGAGGAAAAACATTCAGTACTTC. This sequence encodes CASSDSTGRKNIQYF.

The table lists this clone with a count of one. V usage is TRBV6-6 and J usage is TRBJ2-7, with 9 bases identical to TRBD1. V lost 8 bases and J lost 1; bases outside the gene matches: 3. The CDR3 consists of 13 residues. Per germline, CDR1 MNHNY and CDR2 SVGAGI (reference sequence). In DNA form, the CDR3 reads TGTGCCAGCGGGGACAGGGAGTCCTACGAGCAGTACTTC. Its translation: CASGDRESYEQYF.

DNA of the CDR3: TGTGCCATCAGTGAGTTGGAGCCGGGACAGGGGAATGAGCAGTTCTTC. This encodes CAISELEPGQGNEQFF. V is TRBV10-3 and J is TRBJ2-1; 10 bases fit TRBD1. Trimming took 1 base from V and 7 from J; bases not matched to a gene: 7. The CDR3 consists of 16 residues. Germline CDR1 is ENHRY and CDR2 is SYGVKD.

J is TRBJ2-2 and V is TRBV6-9; maybe TRBD1 (5 bases). V was cut by 7 bases and J by 0 bases, with 9 bases left in between. The CDR3 is 14 amino acids. Germline assignment: CDR1 MNHGY and CDR2 SVAAGI. As DNA, the CDR3 is TGTGCCAGCAATCAGGGTCCGAACACCGGGGAGCTGTTTTTT. This translates into CASNQGPNTGELFF.